The 17 T cell receptor beta chains below come from one sample, sequenced in a study of CD8 T cells in Susac syndrome (dated 2019 in TCRdb). Libraries were prepared through the immunoSEQ multiplex PCR assay. RNA was extracted using the RNeasy kit, and about 0.5 to 1 ug of the RNA was reverse transcribed with random hexamers. Clones were called with MiXCR by TCRdb after fastp trimmed the public reads at Q25, and only in-frame beta chains were retained. Under each unique CDR3 protein, matching rows form one entry showing the most common genes and DNA. This sample has some 150,000 distinct CDR3 sequences in its table, and around 95% of those were observed once. The ten largest clones capture around 0.15% of the sample. The sample consisted of CD8+ T cells from PBMCs. These receptors were collected from a human donor with multiple sclerosis.

The chain couples TRBV29-1 to TRBJ1-2, with 7 nucleotides matching TRBD1. CDR3 length: 16 residues. Unmatched junction bases numbered 12, after V lost 1 base and J lost 4 bases. Looked up from germline, CDR1 is SQVTM and CDR2 is ANQGSEA. CDR3 in amino acids: CSVEGRRQGDIYGYTF. The CDR3, as DNA: TGCAGCGTTGAAGGGAGAAGGCAGGGGGACATCTATGGCTACACCTTC.

V usage is TRBV5-6 and J usage is TRBJ1-1; D ambiguous. The germline V gene encodes CDR1 SGHDT and CDR2 YYEEEE. This CDR3 spans 18 amino acids. V was pared by 7 bases and J by 1 base, with 26 bases between. DNA for the CDR3: TGTGCCAGCCCGGGTGAGTGGTTTAGGCAAAACCAGAACACTGAAGCTTTCTTT. It is translated as CASPGEWFRQNQNTEAFF.

This sequence joins TRBV13 and TRBJ1-5, with TRBD1 matching over 7 bases. The V and J ends lost 0 bases and 5 bases, in that order; junction bases with no gene match: 1. The V gene's germline CDR1 is PRHDT and CDR2 FYEKMQ (reference sequence). CDR3 length equals 14 residues. CDR3 sequence (DNA): TGTGCCAGCAGCTTAGGGACAGGGTATCAGCCCCAGCATTTT. Its translation is CASSLGTGYQPQHF.

This chain links TRBV5-6 with TRBJ2-1; maybe TRBD1 (5 bases). CDR1 and CDR2 from the germline V gene are SGHDT and YYEEEE. The CDR3 length is 14 residues. V was shortened by 5 bases and J by 0 bases, with 9 bases between the two germline ends. CDR3 in amino acids: CASSRQNSYNEQFF. CDR3 in DNA: TGTGCCAGCAGTAGACAGAACTCCTACAATGAGCAGTTCTTC.

V usage is TRBV12-5 and J usage is TRBJ1-2; D is possibly TRBD1 (5 bases). Germline CDR1 is LGHNT and CDR2 is FRNRAP. The V end was cut by 6 bases, the J end by 6 bases, with 11 bases between. This CDR3 comprises 12 residues. The CDR3 spells CASGRDVNGYTF. DNA for the CDR3: TGTGCTAGTGGCAGGGACGTGAATGGCTACACCTTC.

This clonotype was picked up one time. The chain uses TRBV4-1 and TRBJ1-5; no reliable D call. This CDR3 is 14 amino acids long. The V gene's germline CDR1 is MGHRA and CDR2 YSYEKL. Trimming took 1 base from V and 4 from J, leaving 8 bases between them. The CDR3 DNA reads as TGCGCCAGCAGCCAAGGTCCGGGGAATCAGCCCCAGCATTTT. Its protein is CASSQGPGNQPQHF.

This chain links TRBV7-3 with TRBJ1-1, with D unclear. The length of the CDR3 is 11 residues. Per the germline V gene, CDR1 is SGHTA and CDR2 is FQGTGA. Deletions cut 5 bases from V and 7 bases from J, with 8 bases between. CDR3 coding DNA: TGTGCCAGCAGCGACGAAGATGAAGCTTTCTTT. Amino acids: CASSDEDEAFF.

V is TRBV2 and J is TRBJ2-1; 7 bases map to TRBD2. Trimming took 6 bases from V and 5 from J; bases not matched to a gene: 10. The CDR3 extends over 15 amino acids. In germline, CDR1 is SNHLY, CDR2 FYNNEI. The CDR3 region has the DNA TGTGCCAGCAGGGCTACTGGCGGGGGTCACAATGAGCAGTTCTTC. Encoded protein: CASRATGGGHNEQFF.

The chain joins TRBV7-9 to TRBJ2-7; weak D call: TRBD2 (5 bases). From germline, CDR1 is SEHNR and CDR2 FQNEAQ (reference sequence). This CDR3 contains 12 residues. Trimming left V 10 bases short and J 4 bases short, with 14 bases between. CDR3 bases: TGTGCCACGGCGGGCACCAATTACGAGCAGTACGTC. This encodes CATAGTNYEQYV.

This sequence joins TRBV13 and TRBJ2-3; D is perhaps TRBD1 (6 bases). CDR3 size: 15 residues. The germline V gene has CDR1 PRHDT and CDR2 FYEKMQ (reference sequence). Trimming took off 5 bases at V and 2 bases at J, with 14 bases between the two ends. Here the CDR3 reads CASSPNRAYTDTQYF. The CDR3 DNA reads as TGTGCCAGCAGCCCTAACAGGGCTTACACAGATACGCAGTATTTT.

V is TRBV20-1 and J is TRBJ2-1; D is undetermined. The CDR3 runs to 14 residues. Trimming left V 6 bases short and J 0 bases short, with 12 bases between. The germline gives CDR1 DFQATT, CDR2 SNEGSKA (reference sequence). As DNA, the CDR3 is TGCAGTGCCGATGGGGTGAGCTCCTACAATGAGCAGTTCTTC. It is translated as CSADGVSSYNEQFF.

This chain connects TRBV13 to TRBJ1-1; TRBD1 might be the D (5 bases). The CDR3 spans 13 residues. Germline V CDR1 and CDR2: PRHDT, FYEKMQ (reference sequence). Trimming stripped 5 bases from V and 7 bases from J, with 14 bases between. The CDR3, as DNA: TGTGCCAGCAGCCCCACGGCGGGACTTGAAGCTTTCTTT. Protein sequence: CASSPTAGLEAFF.

This clonotype was picked up one time. V is TRBV7-3 and J is TRBJ2-1; tentatively, D is TRBD2 (7 bases). With 5 bases removed from V and 0 bases from J, the gap between germline ends came to 14 bases. Germline CDR1 and CDR2: SGHTA and FQGTGA. The CDR3 is 16 amino acids. The CDR3 nucleotides are TGTGCCAGCAGCCCCTTTGGGGGGGCCTCCTACAATGAGCAGTTCTTC. This translates into CASSPFGGASYNEQFF.

J is TRBJ1-2 and V is TRBV9; the D is unclear. Looked up from germline, CDR1 is SGDLS and CDR2 is YYNGEE. CDR3 size: 16 residues. V dropped 3 bases and J dropped 2 bases, with 17 bases sitting between them. The CDR3 sequence: CASSEGQERYNYGYTF. The CDR3 coding sequence is TGTGCCAGCAGCGAGGGTCAGGAGAGGTACAACTATGGCTACACCTTC.

The CDR3 DNA follows: TGCAGTGCTAGAGACGACGGGAGCTCCTACAATGAGCAGTTCTTC. Its translation: CSARDDGSSYNEQFF. This chain connects TRBV20-1 to TRBJ2-1, with a weak D call TRBD2 (6 bases). Germline lookup yields CDR1 DFQATT and CDR2 SNEGSKA (reference sequence). The CDR3 runs 15 residues. The V end was cut by 0 bases, the J end by 0 bases, with 9 bases between.

The chain employs TRBV7-9 and TRBJ1-5, with D hard to call. Germline V gene sequence: CDR1 SEHNR, CDR2 FQNEAQ (reference sequence). The CDR3 runs 12 residues. V lost 5 bases and J lost 5, with 7 bases in between. In DNA form, the CDR3 reads TGTGCCAGCAGCGGTGACGATCAGCCCCAGCATTTT. Encoded protein: CASSGDDQPQHF.

This chain uses TRBV7-9 with TRBJ2-2, with a tentative D call TRBD1 (6 bases). V was shortened by 2 bases and J by 0 bases, with 16 bases between the two germline ends. CDR3 length equals 18 residues. Germline assignment: CDR1 SEHNR and CDR2 FQNEAQ (reference sequence). The CDR3 bases are TGTGCCAGCAGCTTAAGCATGGGACAAATTCCGAACACCGGGGAGCTGTTTTTT. Its translation is CASSLSMGQIPNTGELFF. The entire variable domain, with the rest obtained from reference TRBV7-9 and TRBJ2-2, is as follows: DTGVSQNPRHKITKRGQNVTFRCDPISEHNRLYWYRQTLGQGPEFLTYFQNEAQLEKSRLLSDRFSAERPKGSFSTLEIQRTEQGDSAMYLCASSLSMGQIPNTGELFFGEGSRLTVL.